The sequence of this T cell receptor (beta chain) was determined in a study of OX40 agonist ivuxolimab in advanced cancers. Overall study context: From 23 to 79 years was the age range, with a mean of 60 years, and 70% to 85% were male.

The J segment lost 5 bases and the V segment lost 2 bases, leaving 3 bases of the junction unmatched. The CDR3 runs 16 residues. Per germline, CDR1 SGHDN and CDR2 FVKESK. Regarding this clone: Its antigen is currently unknown.

The study, taken as a whole, reports: CD8+ T cells showed, on average, more clonal expansion than CD4+ cells. Dose levels from 0.1 to 3.0 mg/kg saw CD4+ and CD8+ blood T cells expand clonally by week 6.

Assay used: immunoSEQ multiplex PCR; TCRdb lists only in-frame clones, some missing. The table has 35,000 to 45,000 clones, about 87% seen once; the top ten hold 32%. The sequenced sample was CD4+ or CD8+ T cells sorted from blood, obtained in a trial of the OX40 agonist ivuxolimab. The chain joins TRBV14 to TRBJ2-1; 13 nucleotides line up with TRBD2. This clonotype was obtained from an adult with an advanced solid tumor such as melanoma, head and neck, liver or kidney cancer. The CDR3 region is CASSQYGLAGDNEQFF. In nucleotides, the CDR3 is TGTGCCAGCAGCCAATACGGACTAGCGGGAGACAATGAGCAGTTCTTC.